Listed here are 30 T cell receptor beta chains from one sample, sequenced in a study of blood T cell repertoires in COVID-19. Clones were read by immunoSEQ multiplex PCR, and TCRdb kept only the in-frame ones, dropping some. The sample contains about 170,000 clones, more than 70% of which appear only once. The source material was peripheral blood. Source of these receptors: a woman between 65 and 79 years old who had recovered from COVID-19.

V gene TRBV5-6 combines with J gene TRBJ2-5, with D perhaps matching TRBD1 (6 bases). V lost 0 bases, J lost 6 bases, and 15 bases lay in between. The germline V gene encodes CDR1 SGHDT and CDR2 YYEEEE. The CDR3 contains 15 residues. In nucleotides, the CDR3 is TGTGCCAGCAGCTTGGATGGGACATCCCGAAAGACCCAGTACTTC. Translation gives CASSLDGTSRKTQYF. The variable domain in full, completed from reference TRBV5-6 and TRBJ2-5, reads DAGVTQSPTHLIKTRGQQVTLRCSPKSGHDTVSWYQQALGQGPQFIFQYYEEEERQRGNFPDRFSGHQFPNYSSELNVNALLLGDSALYLCASSLDGTSRKTQYFGPGTRLLVL.

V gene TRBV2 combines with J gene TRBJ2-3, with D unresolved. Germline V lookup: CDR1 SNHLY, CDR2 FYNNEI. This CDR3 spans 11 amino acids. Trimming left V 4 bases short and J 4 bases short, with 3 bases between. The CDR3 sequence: CASSASDTQYF. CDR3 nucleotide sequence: TGTGCCAGCAGTGCGTCAGATACGCAGTATTTT.

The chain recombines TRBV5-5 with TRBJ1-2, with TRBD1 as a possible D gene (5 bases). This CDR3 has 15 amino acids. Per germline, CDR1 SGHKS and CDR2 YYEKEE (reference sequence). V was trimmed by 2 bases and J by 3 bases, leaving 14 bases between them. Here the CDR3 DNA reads TGTGCCAGCAGCTTTGTTTCCGGAGGGGACTATGGCTACACCTTC. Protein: CASSFVSGGDYGYTF. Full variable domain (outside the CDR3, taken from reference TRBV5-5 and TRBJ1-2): DAGVTQSPTHLIKTRGQQVTLRCSPISGHKSVSWYQQVLGQGPQFIFQYYEKEERGRGNFPDRFSARQFPNYSSELNVNALLLGDSALYLCASSFVSGGDYGYTFGSGTRLTVV.

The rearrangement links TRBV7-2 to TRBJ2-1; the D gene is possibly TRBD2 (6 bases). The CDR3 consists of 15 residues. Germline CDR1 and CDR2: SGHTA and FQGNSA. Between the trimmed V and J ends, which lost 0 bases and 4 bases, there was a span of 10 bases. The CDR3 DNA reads TGTGCCAGCAGCTTAGCGGGCGGGACTTACAATGAGCAGTTCTTC. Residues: CASSLAGGTYNEQFF. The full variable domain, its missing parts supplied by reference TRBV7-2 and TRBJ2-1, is GAGVSQSPSNKVTEKGKDVELRCDPISGHTALYWYRQSLGQGLEFLIYFQGNSAPDKSGLPSDRFSAERTGGSVSTLTIQRTQQEDSAVYLCASSLAGGTYNEQFFGPGTRLTVL.

CDR3 sequence: CASSPRDYGYTF. DNA for the CDR3: TGCGCCAGCAGCCCCCGCGATTATGGCTACACCTTC. This chain joins TRBV5-1 and TRBJ1-2, with D hard to call. The CDR3 spans 12 residues. Germline values: CDR1 SGHRS, CDR2 YFSETQ. V was shortened by 4 bases and J by 5 bases, with 9 bases between the two germline ends. The full variable domain, completed using reference TRBV5-1 and TRBJ1-2, is KAGVTQTPRYLIKTRGQQVTLSCSPISGHRSVSWYQQTPGQGLQFLFEYFSETQRNKGNFPGRFSGRQFSNSRSEMNVSTLELGDSALYLCASSPRDYGYTFGSGTRLTVV.

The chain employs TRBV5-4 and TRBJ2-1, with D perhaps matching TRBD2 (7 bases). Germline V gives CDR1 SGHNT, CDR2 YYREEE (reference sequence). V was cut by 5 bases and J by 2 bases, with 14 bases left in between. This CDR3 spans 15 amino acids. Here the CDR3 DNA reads TGTGCCAGCAGACCCGGGGGGCGGGCCTACAATGAGCAGTTCTTC. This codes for CASRPGGRAYNEQFF.

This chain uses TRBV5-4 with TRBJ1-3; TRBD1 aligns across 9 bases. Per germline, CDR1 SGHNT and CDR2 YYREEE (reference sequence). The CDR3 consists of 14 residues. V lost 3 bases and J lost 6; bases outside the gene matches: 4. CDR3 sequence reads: CASSSDRGENTIYF. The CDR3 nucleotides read TGTGCCAGCAGCTCGGACAGGGGTGAAAACACCATATATTTT.

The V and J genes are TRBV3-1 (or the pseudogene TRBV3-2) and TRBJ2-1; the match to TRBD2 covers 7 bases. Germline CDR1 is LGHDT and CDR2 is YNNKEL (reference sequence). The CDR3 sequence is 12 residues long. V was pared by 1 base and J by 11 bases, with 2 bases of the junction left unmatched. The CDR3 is CASSQGAGKQFF. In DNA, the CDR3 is TGTGCCAGCAGCCAAGGAGCGGGGAAGCAGTTCTTC.

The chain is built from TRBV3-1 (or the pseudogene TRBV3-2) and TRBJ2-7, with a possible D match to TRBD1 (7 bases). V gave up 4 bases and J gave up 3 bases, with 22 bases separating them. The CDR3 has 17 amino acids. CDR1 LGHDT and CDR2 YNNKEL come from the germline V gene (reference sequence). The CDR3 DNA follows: TGTGCCAGCAGCCCCCGTTCCCCCAGGGGGGCTTTCTACGAGCAGTACTTC. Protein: CASSPRSPRGAFYEQYF.

The CDR3 DNA follows: TGTGCCAGCAGCCCACAGGGTTCCGAGACCCAGTACTTC. This gives the protein CASSPQGSETQYF. The rearrangement links TRBV7-9 to TRBJ2-5; D is perhaps TRBD1 (6 bases). V lost 5 bases, J lost 5 bases, and 12 bases lay in between. The CDR3 has 13 amino acids. Germline V gene data show CDR1 as SEHNR and CDR2 as FQNEAQ (reference sequence).

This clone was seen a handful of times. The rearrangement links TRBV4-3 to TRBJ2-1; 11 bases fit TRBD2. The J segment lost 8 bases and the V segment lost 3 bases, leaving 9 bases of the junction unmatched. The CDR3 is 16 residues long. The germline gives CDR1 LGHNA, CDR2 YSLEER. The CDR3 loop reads CASSQATSGKGDEQFF. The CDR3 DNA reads TGCGCCAGCAGCCAGGCGACTAGCGGGAAAGGGGATGAGCAGTTCTTC.

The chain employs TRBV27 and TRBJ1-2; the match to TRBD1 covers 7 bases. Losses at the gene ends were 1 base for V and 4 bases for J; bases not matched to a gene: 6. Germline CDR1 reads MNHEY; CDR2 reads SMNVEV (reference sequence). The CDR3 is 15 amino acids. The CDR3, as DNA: TGTGCCAGCAGTTTATTCGTAGGGGGCGGCTATGGCTACACCTTC. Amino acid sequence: CASSLFVGGGYGYTF.

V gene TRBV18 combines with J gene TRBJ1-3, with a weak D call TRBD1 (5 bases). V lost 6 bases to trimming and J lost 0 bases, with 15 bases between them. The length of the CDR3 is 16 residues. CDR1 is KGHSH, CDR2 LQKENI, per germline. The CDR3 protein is CASSQGIANSGNTIYF. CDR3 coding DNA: TGTGCCAGCTCCCAGGGAATCGCCAACTCTGGAAACACCATATATTTT.

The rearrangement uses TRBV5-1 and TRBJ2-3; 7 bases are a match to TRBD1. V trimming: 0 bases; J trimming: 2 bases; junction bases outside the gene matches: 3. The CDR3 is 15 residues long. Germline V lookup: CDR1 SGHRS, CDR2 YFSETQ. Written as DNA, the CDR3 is TGCGCCAGCAGCTTGGCCAGGGGGAACACAGATACGCAGTATTTT. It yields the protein CASSLARGNTDTQYF.

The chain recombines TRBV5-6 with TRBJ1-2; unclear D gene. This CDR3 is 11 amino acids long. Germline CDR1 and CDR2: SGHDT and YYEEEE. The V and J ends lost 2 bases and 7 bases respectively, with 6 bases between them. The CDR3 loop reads CASSFRSGYTF. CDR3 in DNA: TGTGCCAGCAGCTTCCGGAGTGGCTACACCTTC.

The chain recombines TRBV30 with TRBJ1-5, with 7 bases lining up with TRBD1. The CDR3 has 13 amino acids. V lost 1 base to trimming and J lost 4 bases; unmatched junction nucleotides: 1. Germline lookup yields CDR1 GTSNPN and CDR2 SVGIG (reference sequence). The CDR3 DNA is TGTGCCTGGAGTGGCAGGGGGAATCAGCCCCAGCATTTT. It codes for CAWSGRGNQPQHF.

CDR3 amino acids: CASSVLARGDTQYF. DNA for the CDR3: TGTGCCAGCAGCGTATTGGCGAGAGGGGATACGCAGTATTTT. The gene calls are TRBV9 and TRBJ2-3; D is perhaps TRBD2 (5 bases). Trimming removed 1 base from V and 6 bases from J, with 12 bases in between. Germline V gives CDR1 SGDLS, CDR2 YYNGEE. CDR3 length: 14 amino acids.

In nucleotides, the CDR3 is TGTGCCAGCAGCCAAGGACTAGCGGGAGGGGGGACCCAGTACTTC. It encodes CASSQGLAGGGTQYF. V gene TRBV3-1 (or the pseudogene TRBV3-2) combines with J gene TRBJ2-5, with TRBD2 identical over 14 bases. The CDR3 extends over 15 amino acids. V shed 1 base, J shed 7 bases, and the junction held 2 bases outside the gene matches. The V gene's germline CDR1 is LGHDT and CDR2 YNNKEL (reference sequence).

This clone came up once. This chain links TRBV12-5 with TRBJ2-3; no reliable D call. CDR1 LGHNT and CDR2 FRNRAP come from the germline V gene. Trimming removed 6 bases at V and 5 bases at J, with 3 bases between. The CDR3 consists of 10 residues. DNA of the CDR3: TGTGCTAGTGGCCAAGATACGCAGTATTTT. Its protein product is CASGQDTQYF.

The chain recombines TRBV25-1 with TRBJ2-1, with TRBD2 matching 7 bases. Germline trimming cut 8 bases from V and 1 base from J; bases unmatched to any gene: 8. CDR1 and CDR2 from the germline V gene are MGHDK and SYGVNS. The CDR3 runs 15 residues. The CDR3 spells CASGVRLASYNEQFF. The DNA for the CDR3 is TGTGCCAGCGGAGTAAGACTAGCTTCCTACAATGAGCAGTTCTTC.

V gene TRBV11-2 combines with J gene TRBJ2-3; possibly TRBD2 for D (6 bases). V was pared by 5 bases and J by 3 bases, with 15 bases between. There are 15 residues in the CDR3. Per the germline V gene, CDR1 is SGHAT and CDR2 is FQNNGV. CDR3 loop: CASSPTGLITDTQYF. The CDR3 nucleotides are TGTGCCAGCAGCCCCACGGGACTCATTACAGATACGCAGTATTTT.

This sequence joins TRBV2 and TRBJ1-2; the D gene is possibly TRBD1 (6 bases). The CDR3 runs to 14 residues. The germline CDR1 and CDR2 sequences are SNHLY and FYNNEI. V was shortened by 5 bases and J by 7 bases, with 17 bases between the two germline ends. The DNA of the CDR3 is TGTGCCAGCAGTACTCGACAGGAATGGGGTGGCTACACCTTC. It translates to CASSTRQEWGGYTF.

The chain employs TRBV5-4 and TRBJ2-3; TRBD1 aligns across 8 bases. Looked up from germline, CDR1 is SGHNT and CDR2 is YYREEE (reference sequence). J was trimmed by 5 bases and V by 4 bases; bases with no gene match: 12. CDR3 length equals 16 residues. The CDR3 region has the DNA TGTGCCAGCAGCCCCGGACAGGGAAGGGCTGGAGATACGCAGTATTTT. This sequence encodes CASSPGQGRAGDTQYF.

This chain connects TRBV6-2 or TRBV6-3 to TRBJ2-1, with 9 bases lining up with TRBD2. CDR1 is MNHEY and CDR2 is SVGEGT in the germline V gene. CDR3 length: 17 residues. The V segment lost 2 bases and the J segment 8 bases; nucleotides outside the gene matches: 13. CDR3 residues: CASSYPTGREGLDEQFF. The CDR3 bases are TGTGCCAGCAGTTACCCCACGGGGCGGGAGGGCCTCGATGAGCAGTTCTTC.

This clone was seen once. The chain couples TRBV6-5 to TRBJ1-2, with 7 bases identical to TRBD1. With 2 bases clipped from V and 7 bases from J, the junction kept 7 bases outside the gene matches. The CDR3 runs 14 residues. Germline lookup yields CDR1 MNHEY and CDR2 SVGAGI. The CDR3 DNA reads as TGTGCCAGCAGTTACGGCGGCAGGGGGATTGGCTACACCTTC. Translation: CASSYGGRGIGYTF.

CDR3 amino acids: CASSPSRGEQYF. In nucleotides, the CDR3 is TGTGCCAGCAGCCCCTCCCGGGGCGAGCAGTACTTC. V and J are TRBV3-1 (or the pseudogene TRBV3-2) and TRBJ2-7; TRBD2 might be the D (5 bases). Trimming cost V 4 bases and J 6 bases, with 10 bases left between them. The germline V gene encodes CDR1 LGHDT and CDR2 YNNKEL (reference sequence). The CDR3 sequence is 12 residues long.

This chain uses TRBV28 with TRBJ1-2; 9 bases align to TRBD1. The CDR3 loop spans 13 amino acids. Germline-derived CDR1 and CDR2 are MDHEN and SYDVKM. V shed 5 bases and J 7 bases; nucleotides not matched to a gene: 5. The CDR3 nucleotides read TGTGCCAGCAGTCCCGGGGACAGGGCTGGCTACACCTTC. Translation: CASSPGDRAGYTF.

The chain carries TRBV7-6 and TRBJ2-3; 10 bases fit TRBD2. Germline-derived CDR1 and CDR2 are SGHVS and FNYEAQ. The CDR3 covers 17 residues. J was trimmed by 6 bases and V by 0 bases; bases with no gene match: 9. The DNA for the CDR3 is TGTGCCAGCAGCTTAGCACCGCGTGGGACTAGCGCGGATACGCAGTATTTT. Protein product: CASSLAPRGTSADTQYF.

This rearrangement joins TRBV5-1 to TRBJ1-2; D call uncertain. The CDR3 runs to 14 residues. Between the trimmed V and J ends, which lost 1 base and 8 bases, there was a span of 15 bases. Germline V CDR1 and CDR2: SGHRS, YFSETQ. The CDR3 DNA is TGCGCCAGCAGCTTGCGGTCAGGCGCGGGGGGCTACACCTTC. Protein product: CASSLRSGAGGYTF.

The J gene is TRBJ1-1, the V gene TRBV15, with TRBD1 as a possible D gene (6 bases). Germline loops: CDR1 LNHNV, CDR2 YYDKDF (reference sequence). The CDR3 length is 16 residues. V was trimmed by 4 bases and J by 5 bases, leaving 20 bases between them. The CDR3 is CATSKREGDWFTEAFF. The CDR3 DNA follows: TGTGCCACCAGCAAGAGAGAGGGGGATTGGTTTACTGAAGCTTTCTTT.